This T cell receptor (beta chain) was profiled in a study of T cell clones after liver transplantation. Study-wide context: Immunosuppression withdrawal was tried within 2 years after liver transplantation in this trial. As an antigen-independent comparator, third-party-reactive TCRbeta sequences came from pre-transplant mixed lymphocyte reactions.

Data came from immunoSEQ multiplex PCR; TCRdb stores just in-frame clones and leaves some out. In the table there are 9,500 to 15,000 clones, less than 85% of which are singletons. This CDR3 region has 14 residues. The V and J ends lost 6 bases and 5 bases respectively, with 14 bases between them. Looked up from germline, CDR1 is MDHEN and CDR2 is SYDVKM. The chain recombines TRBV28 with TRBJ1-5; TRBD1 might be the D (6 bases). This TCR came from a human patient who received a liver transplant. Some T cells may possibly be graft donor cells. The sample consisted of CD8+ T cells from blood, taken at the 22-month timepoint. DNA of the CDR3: TGTGCCAGCAGGGAAATGACAGGAGATCAGCCCCAGCATTTT. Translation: CASREMTGDQPQHF.